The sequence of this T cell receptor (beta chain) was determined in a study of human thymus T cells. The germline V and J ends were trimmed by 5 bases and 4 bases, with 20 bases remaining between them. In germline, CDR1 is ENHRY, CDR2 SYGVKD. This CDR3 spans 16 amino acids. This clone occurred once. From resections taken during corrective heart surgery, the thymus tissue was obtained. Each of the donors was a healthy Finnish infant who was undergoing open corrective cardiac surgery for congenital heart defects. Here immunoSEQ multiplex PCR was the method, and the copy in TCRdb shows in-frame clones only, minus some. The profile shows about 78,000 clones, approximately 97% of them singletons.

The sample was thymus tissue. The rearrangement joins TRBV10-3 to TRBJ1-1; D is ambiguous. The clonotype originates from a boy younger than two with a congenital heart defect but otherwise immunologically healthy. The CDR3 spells CAISLRSLTAGTEAFF. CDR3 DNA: TGTGCCATCAGTCTTAGGTCCCTTACGGCCGGCACTGAAGCTTTCTTT.